These 30 T cell receptor beta chains were all obtained from the same sample, sequenced in a study of T-cell memory formation after mild COVID-19. TCRdb fed the 5' RACE reads into MiXCR, producing one record per CDR3 protein. This table has hundreds of thousands of distinct CDR3 sequences, 15% to 20% appearing once. The sample was PBMCs or a T cell subset sorted from them (not recorded which). These receptors all stem from a man aged 18 to 30 who had mild COVID-19 (a few samples of this study predate the infection). Cell type and time point are not known.

This clonotype was seen only once. The rearrangement uses TRBV10-3 and TRBJ2-2, with D uncertain. V was cut by 6 bases and J by 5 bases, with 13 bases left in between. CDR3 length: 14 amino acids. CDR1 ENHRY and CDR2 SYGVKD come from the germline V gene. CDR3 coding DNA: TGTGCCATCAGGATGGGCTCCGGAACCGGGGAGCTGTTTTTT. As protein: CAIRMGSGTGELFF.

The sample holds a few counts of this clonotype. The chain uses TRBV14 and TRBJ2-2, with TRBD1 as a possible D gene (5 bases). CDR3 size: 13 residues. The V and J ends lost 4 bases and 7 bases respectively, with 10 bases between them. From germline, CDR1 is SGHDN and CDR2 FVKESK. Here the CDR3 reads CASSRQTHGELFF. For the CDR3, the DNA is TGTGCCAGCAGCCGACAGACACACGGGGAGCTGTTTTTT.

This chain uses TRBV29-1 with TRBJ2-7; 10 nucleotides agree with TRBD1. This CDR3 contains 12 residues. Trimming cost V 6 bases and J 10 bases; bases outside gene matches: 9. CDR1 is SQVTM, CDR2 ANQGSEA, per germline. The CDR3 DNA reads as TGCAGCGTCGATGGGACAGGGGCTTCTCAGTACTTC. It is translated as CSVDGTGASQYF.

This clonotype showed up just a few times. The V and J genes are TRBV13 and TRBJ2-4, with D perhaps assigned TRBD1 or TRBD2 (5 bases each). The CDR3 sequence is 12 residues long. The V gene's germline CDR1 is PRHDT and CDR2 FYEKMQ (reference sequence). The ends were cut back, 5 bases at V and 8 bases at J, with 10 bases in the middle. CDR3 in amino acids: CASSTRGHIQYF. DNA for the CDR3: TGTGCCAGCAGCACCCGGGGACACATTCAGTACTTC.

This chain joins TRBV24-1 and TRBJ2-3, with D possibly being TRBD2 (5 bases). The germline V gene encodes CDR1 KGHDR and CDR2 SFDVKD. Deletions cut 1 base from V and 3 bases from J, with 10 bases between. The CDR3 loop spans 15 amino acids. CDR3 nucleotide sequence: TGTGCCACCAGTGATTTTACTACGGGGACAGATACGCAGTATTTT. Amino acid sequence: CATSDFTTGTDTQYF.

The chain carries TRBV4-2 and TRBJ2-7; D is undetermined. The ends were cut back, 1 base at V and 4 bases at J, with 5 bases in the middle. Germline assignment: CDR1 LGHNA and CDR2 YNFKEQ. This CDR3 has 12 amino acids. The CDR3: CASSQVAYEQYF. Written as DNA, the CDR3 is TGTGCCAGCAGCCAAGTCGCGTACGAGCAGTACTTC.

The chain links TRBV2 to TRBJ1-5, with 7 nucleotides matching TRBD1. There are 14 residues in the CDR3. V was clipped by 9 bases and J by 2 bases; unmatched bases: 7. Germline CDR1 SNHLY, CDR2 FYNNEI. The CDR3 loop reads CASQGQERNQPQHF. CDR3 in DNA: TGTGCCAGTCAAGGACAGGAACGCAATCAGCCCCAGCATTTT.

The V call is TRBV5-5, the J call TRBJ2-1, with 8 nucleotides matching TRBD1. The CDR3 is 14 residues long. Germline-derived CDR1 and CDR2 are SGHKS and YYEKEE (reference sequence). V shed 4 bases, J shed 5 bases, and the junction held 5 bases outside the gene matches. The DNA for the CDR3 is TGTGCCAGCAGCGCATGGACAGGGCACAATGAGCAGTTCTTC. As protein: CASSAWTGHNEQFF.

The rearrangement joins TRBV5-1 to TRBJ2-3, with D maybe TRBD2 (7 bases). Germline V gene data show CDR1 as SGHRS and CDR2 as YFSETQ. The CDR3 covers 17 residues. The V and J ends lost 0 bases and 3 bases respectively, with 17 bases between them. CDR3 amino acids: CASSLEWGGLGTDTQYF. In DNA form, the CDR3 reads TGCGCCAGCAGCTTGGAGTGGGGGGGCCTAGGAACAGATACGCAGTATTTT. The entire variable domain, with the rest obtained from reference TRBV5-1 and TRBJ2-3, is as follows: KAGVTQTPRYLIKTRGQQVTLSCSPISGHRSVSWYQQTPGQGLQFLFEYFSETQRNKGNFPGRFSGRQFSNSRSEMNVSTLELGDSALYLCASSLEWGGLGTDTQYFGPGTRLTVL.

CDR3 nucleotides: TGCAGCGTTGGCGGGGGAGGTGGAGATACGCAGTATTTT. It codes for CSVGGGGGDTQYF. This rearrangement joins TRBV29-1 to TRBJ2-3; TRBD2 matches at 7 bases. The CDR3 sequence is 13 residues long. From germline, CDR1 is SQVTM and CDR2 ANQGSEA. V shed 4 bases and J 5 bases; nucleotides not matched to a gene: 6.

J is TRBJ2-2 and V is TRBV5-5; 9 bases are shared with TRBD1. The CDR3 extends over 15 amino acids. Per the germline V gene, CDR1 is SGHKS and CDR2 is YYEKEE (reference sequence). V lost 5 bases, J lost 5 bases, and 7 bases stayed unmatched. This chain's CDR3 is CASRGGQGITGELFF. In DNA, the CDR3 is TGTGCCAGCAGGGGAGGACAGGGGATAACCGGGGAGCTGTTTTTT. Combining the CDR3 with reference TRBV5-5 and TRBJ2-2 gives the whole variable domain DAGVTQSPTHLIKTRGQQVTLRCSPISGHKSVSWYQQVLGQGPQFIFQYYEKEERGRGNFPDRFSARQFPNYSSELNVNALLLGDSALYLCASRGGQGITGELFFGEGSRLTVL.

V usage is TRBV5-1 and J usage is TRBJ2-2; D not resolved. V lost 6 bases, J lost 6 bases, and 18 bases lay in between. The CDR3 covers 15 residues. Germline V gene lookup returns CDR1 SGHRS and CDR2 YFSETQ. CDR3 sequence reads: CASTFGGIGAGELFF. The CDR3 DNA reads as TGCGCCAGCACCTTCGGCGGCATAGGCGCCGGGGAGCTGTTTTTT. The whole variable domain, remainder taken from reference TRBV5-1 and TRBJ2-2, is KAGVTQTPRYLIKTRGQQVTLSCSPISGHRSVSWYQQTPGQGLQFLFEYFSETQRNKGNFPGRFSGRQFSNSRSEMNVSTLELGDSALYLCASTFGGIGAGELFFGEGSRLTVL.

The CDR3 spells CASSLSRWYNEQFF. The CDR3 DNA reads as TGTGCCAGCAGTCTAAGCCGATGGTACAATGAGCAGTTCTTC. The chain joins TRBV27 to TRBJ2-1, with D hard to call. Germline V gives CDR1 MNHEY, CDR2 SMNVEV (reference sequence). This CDR3 is 14 amino acids long. The V end lost 5 bases, the J end lost 4 bases, and 12 bases lay between the germline ends.

J is TRBJ2-5 and V is TRBV5-5, with D perhaps assigned TRBD1 or TRBD2 (5 bases each). The germline V and J ends were trimmed by 6 bases and 1 base, with 16 bases remaining between them. The CDR3 consists of 15 residues. Per the germline V gene, CDR1 is SGHKS and CDR2 is YYEKEE (reference sequence). The CDR3 region is CASTPRGPFQETQYF. The CDR3, as DNA: TGTGCCAGCACCCCTCGGGGCCCCTTCCAAGAGACCCAGTACTTC. Together with reference TRBV5-5 and TRBJ2-5, the CDR3 gives the full variable domain: DAGVTQSPTHLIKTRGQQVTLRCSPISGHKSVSWYQQVLGQGPQFIFQYYEKEERGRGNFPDRFSARQFPNYSSELNVNALLLGDSALYLCASTPRGPFQETQYFGPGTRLLVL.

In this sample, this clonotype turned up a few times. The chain uses TRBV20-1 and TRBJ2-2, with TRBD2 identical over 10 bases. The germline V gene has CDR1 DFQATT and CDR2 SNEGSKA (reference sequence). After removal of 2 bases from V and 5 bases from J, the junction contained 2 bases not matched to a gene. The CDR3 loop spans 14 amino acids. The CDR3 DNA reads TGCAGTGCTAGACTAGCGGGGGCGACCGGGGAGCTGTTTTTT. This sequence encodes CSARLAGATGELFF.

The chain uses TRBV7-2 and TRBJ1-6; tentatively, D is TRBD1 (5 bases). Trimming left V 5 bases short and J 10 bases short, with 18 bases between. The CDR3 totals 15 residues. The germline CDR1 and CDR2 sequences are SGHTA and FQGNSA. CDR3 coding DNA: TGTGCCAGCAGCCGATCGATAGGGGATGGGTCACCCCTCCACTTT. It translates to CASSRSIGDGSPLHF.

This clonotype appeared a few times. J is TRBJ2-1 and V is TRBV7-2, with 10 bases lining up with TRBD2. The CDR3 totals 16 residues. Germline lookup yields CDR1 SGHTA and CDR2 FQGNSA. Germline trimming cut 3 bases from V and 3 bases from J; bases unmatched to any gene: 5. CDR3 residues: CASSFSSGGGYNEQFF. The CDR3 nucleotides are TGTGCCAGCAGCTTCTCTAGCGGGGGAGGCTACAATGAGCAGTTCTTC.

CDR3 bases: TGTGCCAGCGGACTCCAGGGACCCGTTAACTATGGCTACACCTTC. Its protein is CASGLQGPVNYGYTF. This rearrangement joins TRBV9 to TRBJ1-2; D may be TRBD1 (5 bases). The V and J ends lost 7 bases and 1 base respectively, with 17 bases between them. CDR3 length: 15 residues. Per germline, CDR1 SGDLS and CDR2 YYNGEE.

V and J are TRBV5-1 and TRBJ1-5, with D maybe TRBD1 (5 bases). The V and J ends lost 1 base and 4 bases respectively, with 12 bases between them. This CDR3 has 15 residues. Per germline, CDR1 SGHRS and CDR2 YFSETQ. In nucleotides, the CDR3 is TGCGCCAGCAGCTTGCTATCGGGGACGAATCAGCCCCAGCATTTT. Residues: CASSLLSGTNQPQHF.

The chain couples TRBV2 to TRBJ2-3; 10 bases match TRBD2. The CDR3 runs to 16 residues. Germline CDR1 and CDR2: SNHLY and FYNNEI. V was pared by 2 bases and J by 8 bases, with 10 bases of the junction left unmatched. The DNA of the CDR3 is TGTGCCAGCAGTGAACTGGTAGCGGGGGGCCAGGTTACGCAGTATTTT. This sequence encodes CASSELVAGGQVTQYF.

This clonotype was found a few times. The rearrangement links TRBV5-1 to TRBJ2-3; D tentatively reads TRBD1 or TRBD2 (7 bases each). Per the germline V gene, CDR1 is SGHRS and CDR2 is YFSETQ. V was shortened by 1 base and J by 7 bases, with 13 bases between the two germline ends. The CDR3 consists of 14 residues. The CDR3 sequence: CASSLPGGANTQYF. The DNA of the CDR3 is TGCGCCAGCAGCTTGCCAGGGGGGGCGAATACGCAGTATTTT.

The V gene is TRBV6-1, the J gene TRBJ2-7, with a possible D match to TRBD2 (7 bases). Per the germline V gene, CDR1 is MNHNS and CDR2 is SASEGT. This CDR3 comprises 14 residues. Trimming cost V 7 bases and J 12 bases, with 25 bases left between them. The chain's CDR3 is CASIRPGGTHLLYF. Written as DNA, the CDR3 is TGTGCCAGCATTCGTCCCGGGGGGACACACCTCCTGTACTTC.

This clonotype was observed a handful of times. The V call is TRBV6-2 or TRBV6-3, the J call TRBJ1-2; D is unclear. CDR3 length equals 13 residues. Germline loops: CDR1 MNHEY, CDR2 SVGEGT. With 1 base removed from V and 7 bases from J, the gap between germline ends came to 10 bases. The CDR3 DNA is TGTGCCAGCAGTTACTGGGGTTCGCTTGGCTACACCTTC. This gives the protein CASSYWGSLGYTF.

The rearrangement links TRBV29-1 to TRBJ2-5; D perhaps matches TRBD1 (7 bases). CDR3 length equals 15 residues. The germline V gene encodes CDR1 SQVTM and CDR2 ANQGSEA. Between the trimmed V and J ends, which lost 4 bases and 2 bases, there was a span of 17 bases. CDR3 residues: CSVVHRGTAQETQYF. Written as DNA, the CDR3 is TGCAGCGTTGTCCACCGGGGGACAGCACAAGAGACCCAGTACTTC.

Many counts were recorded for this clonotype. The chain uses TRBV2 and TRBJ2-1, with D possibly matching TRBD1 (5 bases). The V end lost 6 bases, the J end lost 5 bases, and 20 bases lay between the germline ends. CDR1 SNHLY and CDR2 FYNNEI come from the germline V gene. CDR3 length: 16 amino acids. CDR3 sequence: CASRSFVRAGNNEQFF. In DNA, the CDR3 is TGTGCCAGCAGGTCCTTTGTCAGGGCAGGGAACAATGAGCAGTTCTTC.

This clonotype was found a few times. V usage is TRBV5-1 and J usage is TRBJ1-3; 7 bases fit TRBD1. This CDR3 region has 17 residues. Losses at the gene ends were 2 bases for V and 0 bases for J; bases not matched to a gene: 8. The germline V gene has CDR1 SGHRS and CDR2 YFSETQ. CDR3 coding DNA: TGCGCCAGCAGCTTTCAGACAGGGCGTCGCTCTGGAAACACCATATATTTT. It is translated as CASSFQTGRRSGNTIYF.

The J gene is TRBJ2-2, the V gene TRBV12-3 or TRBV12-4; TRBD2 matches at 7 bases. J lost 3 bases, V lost 6 bases, and 4 bases had no gene match. The CDR3 contains 14 residues. DNA of the CDR3: TGTGCCAGCAGCCTAGCGGCCCACACCGGGGAGCTGTTTTTT. Its translation: CASSLAAHTGELFF.

This rearrangement joins TRBV2 to TRBJ2-2; no firm D call. Germline lookup yields CDR1 SNHLY and CDR2 FYNNEI. V was cut by 6 bases and J by 6 bases, with 5 bases left in between. This CDR3 region has 11 residues. For the CDR3, the DNA is TGTGCCAGCAGCGCGCCCGGGGAGCTGTTTTTT. It yields the protein CASSAPGELFF.

CDR3 sequence reads: CASSTSGGALETQYF. Written as DNA, the CDR3 is TGTGCCAGCTCGACTAGCGGGGGGGCTCTGGAGACCCAGTACTTC. The chain is built from TRBV18 and TRBJ2-5, with 14 bases aligning to TRBD2. Germline V gives CDR1 KGHSH, CDR2 LQKENI. Unmatched junction bases numbered 5, after V lost 6 bases and J lost 5 bases. The length of the CDR3 is 15 residues. Complete variable domain (other parts from reference TRBV18 and TRBJ2-5): NAGVMQNPRHLVRRRGQEARLRCSPMKGHSHVYWYRQLPEEGLKFMVYLQKENIIDESGMPKERFSAEFPKEGPSILRIQQVVRGDSAAYFCASSTSGGALETQYFGPGTRLLVL.

The chain has TRBV20-1 and TRBJ2-3; TRBD2 agrees at 10 bases. Unmatched junction bases numbered 13, after V lost 2 bases and J lost 2 bases. This CDR3 spans 18 amino acids. Per germline, CDR1 DFQATT and CDR2 SNEGSKA (reference sequence). Written as DNA, the CDR3 is TGCAGTGCTAGACTCCTAGCGGGAGTACAGGTTATCACAGATACGCAGTATTTT. Amino acid sequence: CSARLLAGVQVITDTQYF.